Following are 13 T cell receptor beta chains from one sample sequenced in a study of CD4 T cells in relation to SARS-CoV-2 and coronaviruses. No antigen has been assigned to these receptors. Unexposed donor CD4+ T cells date from about 2010-2018, before the COVID-19 pandemic. Isolation of CD4+ T cells took place after about 9 days in culture. Sequencing was performed with immunoSEQ multiplex PCR; in TCRdb, only in-frame clones are kept and a portion is missing. Here the sample spans roughly 20,000 clones, more than 60% being singletons. The sequenced sample consisted of CD4+ T cells from PBMCs, cultured in vitro. These receptors originate from a human donor in good health.

V and J are TRBV7-2 and TRBJ2-5; 9 bases match TRBD1. The V and J ends lost 5 bases and 5 bases, in that order; junction bases with no gene match: 6. CDR1 and CDR2 from the germline V gene are SGHTA and FQGNSA. The CDR3 is 14 amino acids. The CDR3 bases are TGTGCCAGCAGCCCTGGACAGGGGCCGGAGACCCAGTACTTC. This encodes CASSPGQGPETQYF.

This chain joins TRBV6-5 and TRBJ2-7; TRBD1 is a possible D gene (5 bases). CDR1 is MNHEY, CDR2 SVGAGI, per germline. The CDR3 spans 13 residues. With 0 bases removed from V and 3 bases from J, the gap between germline ends came to 6 bases. The CDR3 sequence: CASSYSQGYEQYF. The CDR3 nucleotides are TGTGCCAGCAGTTACTCGCAGGGCTACGAGCAGTACTTC.

The chain has TRBV15 and TRBJ2-1, with 10 bases identical to TRBD2. Germline V CDR1 and CDR2: LNHNV, YYDKDF (reference sequence). V lost 5 bases, J lost 8 bases, and 9 bases stayed unmatched. This CDR3 spans 15 amino acids. The CDR3 here is CATSPGLAPVDEQFF. As DNA, the CDR3 is TGTGCCACCAGCCCGGGACTAGCGCCTGTGGATGAGCAGTTCTTC.

In DNA, the CDR3 is TGTGCCAGTAGTAGAGGTCTAGGACCGAACACTGAAGCTTTCTTT. Protein sequence: CASSRGLGPNTEAFF. The rearrangement uses TRBV19 and TRBJ1-1; D is unresolved. CDR1 and CDR2 from the germline V gene are LNHDA and SQIVND (reference sequence). The germline V and J ends were trimmed by 4 bases and 1 base, with 13 bases remaining between them. This CDR3 contains 15 residues. Drawing the rest from reference TRBV19 and TRBJ1-1, the complete variable domain is DGGITQSPKYLFRKEGQNVTLSCEQNLNHDAMYWYRQDPGQGLRLIYYSQIVNDFQKGDIAEGYSVSREKKESFPLTVTSAQKNPTAFYLCASSRGLGPNTEAFFGQGTRLTVV.

The rearrangement joins TRBV2 to TRBJ1-1; D is undetermined. Trimming took off 3 bases at V and 9 bases at J, with 14 bases between the two ends. Germline assignment: CDR1 SNHLY and CDR2 FYNNEI. CDR3 length: 13 residues. The CDR3 DNA is TGTGCCAGCAGTGACGAATATGGGGTGCAAGCTTTCTTT. It encodes CASSDEYGVQAFF.

The chain joins TRBV4-1 to TRBJ1-1, with 7 bases lining up with TRBD1. V trimming: 2 bases; J trimming: 3 bases; junction bases outside the gene matches: 6. Looked up from germline, CDR1 is MGHRA and CDR2 is YSYEKL. There are 15 residues in the CDR3. This CDR3 reads CASSQYRGRDTEAFF. Here the CDR3 DNA reads TGCGCCAGCAGCCAATACAGGGGAAGGGACACTGAAGCTTTCTTT.

The rearrangement links TRBV19 to TRBJ1-2, with D uncertain. Per germline, CDR1 LNHDA and CDR2 SQIVND (reference sequence). The CDR3 contains 14 residues. The ends were cut back, 6 bases at V and 8 bases at J, with 19 bases in the middle. The CDR3 region is CASSLLGISSGYTF. The CDR3 region has the DNA TGTGCCAGTAGCCTCCTTGGGATCTCAAGCGGCTACACCTTC.

This chain joins TRBV2 and TRBJ2-5, with a tentative D call TRBD2 (6 bases). The V end lost 9 bases, the J end lost 4 bases, and 12 bases lay between the germline ends. The V gene's germline CDR1 is SNHLY and CDR2 FYNNEI. This CDR3 comprises 12 residues. The CDR3 region has the DNA TGTGCCAGTGGGACTCCCGGAGAGACCCAGTACTTC. Protein sequence: CASGTPGETQYF.

V is TRBV29-1 and J is TRBJ2-3; 12 bases agree with TRBD1. Germline assignment: CDR1 SQVTM and CDR2 ANQGSEA. Germline trimming cut 7 bases from V and 4 bases from J; bases unmatched to any gene: 12. The CDR3 consists of 16 residues. CDR3 loop: CSDTVAGTGGADTQYF. Here the CDR3 DNA reads TGCAGCGACACTGTGGCCGGGACAGGGGGCGCAGATACGCAGTATTTT.

The genes are TRBV5-1 and TRBJ1-4, with a possible D match to TRBD1 (5 bases). This CDR3 comprises 13 residues. In germline, CDR1 is SGHRS, CDR2 YFSETQ. V gave up 4 bases and J gave up 5 bases, with 9 bases separating them. The CDR3 loop is CASSGAGNEKLFF. CDR3 in DNA: TGCGCCAGCAGCGGGGCGGGGAATGAAAAACTGTTTTTT.

This clone was found once. The gene calls are TRBV7-3 and TRBJ2-1; TRBD2 agrees at 14 bases. Germline V gene lookup returns CDR1 SGHTA and CDR2 FQGTGA. The CDR3 is 16 amino acids. J was trimmed by 7 bases and V by 5 bases; bases with no gene match: 7. CDR3 loop: CASSKTTSGRANEQFF. The CDR3 DNA reads as TGTGCCAGCAGCAAAACGACTAGCGGGAGGGCAAATGAGCAGTTCTTC.

This chain connects TRBV3-1 (or the pseudogene TRBV3-2) to TRBJ2-3; D unresolved. Per the germline V gene, CDR1 is LGHDT and CDR2 is YNNKEL (reference sequence). The CDR3 contains 14 residues. V lost 3 bases and J lost 3, with 10 bases in between. CDR3 region: CASSHADGTDTQYF. The CDR3 DNA sequence: TGTGCCAGCAGCCATGCCGACGGGACAGATACGCAGTATTTT.

The rearrangement uses TRBV24-1 and TRBJ2-7; D ambiguous. The V and J ends lost 5 bases and 1 base respectively, with 5 bases between them. CDR3 length equals 12 residues. CDR1 is KGHDR, CDR2 SFDVKD, per germline. Here the CDR3 reads CATSGGSYEQYF. The CDR3 coding sequence is TGTGCCACCAGTGGAGGTTCCTACGAGCAGTACTTC.